These 10 T cell receptor beta chains originate from one sample sequenced in a study of response to subunit inactivated influenza vaccine. TCRdb reanalysed the RT-PCR reads using MiXCR and keeps one entry per CDR3 protein. In the table there are approximately 530,000 distinct CDR3 sequences, about an eighth of which are singletons. Source: PBMCs from blood, taken roughly 45 days after vaccination. The receptors derive from a man aged 50 or older who received an inactivated influenza vaccine.

There are a few counts of this clonotype. The chain combines TRBV7-2 with TRBJ1-6; D is perhaps TRBD1 (6 bases). The germline V and J ends were trimmed by 0 bases and 10 bases, with 13 bases remaining between them. Germline V gene data show CDR1 as SGHTA and CDR2 as FQGNSA. The CDR3 sequence is 15 residues long. This CDR3 reads CASSLAGRGESPLHF. The DNA of the CDR3 is TGTGCCAGCAGCTTAGCAGGCAGGGGAGAATCACCCCTCCACTTT.

V and J are TRBV27 and TRBJ2-7; TRBD1 is a possible D gene (5 bases). This CDR3 contains 13 residues. Trimming took 5 bases from V and 2 from J, leaving 10 bases between them. Germline lookup yields CDR1 MNHEY and CDR2 SMNVEV (reference sequence). Here the CDR3 DNA reads TGTGCCAGCAGTATACAGGTCGCCTACGAGCAGTACTTC. This sequence encodes CASSIQVAYEQYF.

This clonotype was counted between two and nine times. The V call is TRBV10-2, the J call TRBJ2-7; D unclear. Germline V gives CDR1 WSHSY, CDR2 SAAADI. V gave up 3 bases and J gave up 1 base, with 13 bases separating them. There are 15 residues in the CDR3. The CDR3 reads CASSDWTDESYEQYF. Written as DNA, the CDR3 is TGCGCCAGCAGTGACTGGACGGATGAATCCTACGAGCAGTACTTC.

This clonotype was recorded a few times. The V call is TRBV12-3 or TRBV12-4, the J call TRBJ2-7; possible D gene TRBD1, 6 bases. This CDR3 has 15 amino acids. Deletions cut 4 bases from V and 5 bases from J, with 18 bases between. The CDR3 region has the DNA TGTGCCAGCAGTTCCAGGACAGACTTCACTAACGAGCAGTACTTC. This sequence encodes CASSSRTDFTNEQYF.

The table lists this clonotype with a few counts. The chain recombines TRBV20-1 with TRBJ2-3; either TRBD1 or TRBD2 may fit D (5 bases each). The CDR3 sequence is 14 residues long. Germline CDR1 reads DFQATT; CDR2 reads SNEGSKA (reference sequence). The V end lost 1 base, the J end lost 4 bases, and 12 bases lay between the germline ends. The CDR3 spells CSARGGEFADTQYF. The CDR3 DNA is TGCAGTGCTAGAGGAGGGGAGTTCGCAGATACGCAGTATTTT.

This clonotype has at least ten counts. The chain carries TRBV25-1 and TRBJ2-7; 10 bases line up with TRBD1. The CDR3 sequence is 13 residues long. The V and J ends lost 6 bases and 3 bases, in that order; junction bases with no gene match: 2. CDR1 and CDR2 from the germline V gene are MGHDK and SYGVNS. This CDR3 is CASRGDRGYEQYF. CDR3 DNA sequence: TGTGCCAGCAGGGGGGACAGGGGCTACGAGCAGTACTTC.

The table lists this clonotype with many counts. The chain combines TRBV4-1 with TRBJ2-1, with 8 bases identical to TRBD2. From germline, CDR1 is MGHRA and CDR2 YSYEKL. This CDR3 comprises 13 residues. V lost 8 bases to trimming and J lost 4 bases; unmatched junction nucleotides: 4. For the CDR3, the DNA is TGCGCCAGCTCCAGCGGGGGTTACAATGAGCAGTTCTTC. Its protein is CASSSGGYNEQFF.

The genes are TRBV7-7 and TRBJ2-2; possibly TRBD1 for D (5 bases). V was trimmed by 1 base and J by 7 bases, leaving 13 bases between them. The CDR3 has 15 residues. CDR1 is SSHAT, CDR2 FNYEAQ, per germline (reference sequence). For the CDR3, the DNA is TGTGCCAGCAGCTTAGAGGGGCCACACGTCGGGGAGCTGTTTTTT. Translating gives CASSLEGPHVGELFF.

This clonotype was seen repeatedly, ten times or more. The chain recombines TRBV28 with TRBJ1-1, with 8 bases identical to TRBD1. The germline V gene has CDR1 MDHEN and CDR2 SYDVKM. Trimming cost V 6 bases and J 5 bases; bases outside gene matches: 5. The CDR3 runs to 13 residues. This CDR3 reads CASRRQGRTEAFF. For the CDR3, the DNA is TGTGCCAGCAGGCGACAGGGGAGAACTGAAGCTTTCTTT.

This clonotype was found many times. The V and J genes are TRBV20-1 and TRBJ2-7, with TRBD2 matching over 7 bases. V was clipped by 5 bases and J by 7 bases; unmatched bases: 17. The CDR3 loop spans 15 amino acids. The germline gives CDR1 DFQATT, CDR2 SNEGSKA (reference sequence). The CDR3 nucleotides read TGCAGTGCTCCCTCTCATTTCGGGCGGGAGTGGGAGCAGTACTTC. Protein sequence: CSAPSHFGREWEQYF.